This is a list of T cell receptor beta chains from one sample in a study of cytomegalovirus exposure and HLA in healthy donors. The repertoire was sequenced with immunoSEQ multiplex PCR; TCRdb's copy has only in-frame clones and lacks some. The sample records 150,000 to 250,000 clones, about three quarters being singletons. Specimen: PBMCs. These receptors all stem from a woman under 40 in good health and CMV-seronegative. CDR3s include the opening cysteine and the closing phenylalanine or tryptophan. Fields, in order: V gene, D gene, clone size, J gene, CDR3 protein. A D gene is named only where the DNA matches it firmly. Only some rows state a clone size, as once, few, many or a class for expanded clones.

V: TRBV6-1; D: TRBD2; size: .; J: TRBJ2-7; CDR3: CASSSWLAGEREQYF
V: TRBV2; D: TRBD1; size: .; J: TRBJ1-4; CDR3: CASIQGATNEKLFF
V: TRBV5-1; D: .; size: .; J: TRBJ2-7; CDR3: CASGWTTTTYEQYF
V: TRBV5-1; D: .; size: .; J: TRBJ2-1; CDR3: CASSGGTFDSYNEQFF
V: TRBV2; D: .; size: .; J: TRBJ2-7; CDR3: CASRPGSEQYF
V: TRBV4-1; D: TRBD1; size: once; J: TRBJ1-6; CDR3: CASSRTGGGDSPLHF
V: TRBV30; D: .; size: .; J: TRBJ2-1; CDR3: CAWSRETSYEQFF
V: TRBV7-9; D: .; size: .; J: TRBJ1-2; CDR3: CASSFRERGYTF
V: TRBV5-1; D: TRBD2; size: .; J: TRBJ2-7; CDR3: CASSLDGTSGHEQYF
V: TRBV2; D: .; size: .; J: TRBJ1-2; CDR3: CASSSQFQAELTYGYTF